This T cell receptor beta chain comes out of a study of neurological immune-mediated disorders (dated by TCRdb to about 2019). Broadly, across the study: The study compared peripheral blood TCR-beta repertoires of HTLV-I-associated myelopathy (HAM/TSP) patients, multiple sclerosis patients and healthy controls using UMI-based sequencing. The roughly 110 TCR-beta libraries included longitudinal samples, technical triplicates and paired sorted CD4+ and CD8+ T-cell subsets alongside PBMC samples. The cohort was made up of 68 subjects, consisting of around 14 HAM/TSP patients, about 34 multiple sclerosis patients and roughly 20 healthy controls. What the study reported, not specific to this receptor: Expanded clones from different subjects shared no identical CDR3 amino acid sequences, which suggests that TCR-beta repertoires were private in all groups. TCR clonal expansion was highest in HAM/TSP patients and lowest in MS patients, with MS patients falling below even healthy controls.

cDNA synthesis used template-switch 5'RACE with a primer carrying a 10-nucleotide random unique molecular identifier tagging each TCR transcript. Every sequencing run yielded over 180 million TCR-beta sequences covering 15-18 subjects. The RNeasy kit was used for extraction of total RNA. Using the KAPA Real-time Library Amplification kit, TCR-beta VDJ regions were amplified with primers for the TCR constant region and the 5'RACE anchor. Sample indexes and Illumina adaptors were added in a first PCR, after which library yield was increased in a second PCR. After Ampure bead purification, the roughly 650 bp TCR product was size-selected on a 2% E-gel SizeSelection system. Before pooling, library quality was checked on a Bioanalyzer, concentration was measured with Qubit, and libraries were quantified with the Kapa Library Quantification kit. Libraries were sequenced paired-end 2 x 150 bp on an Illumina HiSeq 2500. To increase sequence diversity, roughly 24-31% phiX was spiked into each library pool. On the study's bioinformatics: The quality-filtered reads were processed with the UMI-based MiGEC pipeline, whose error correction step removed more than 75% of the raw TCR sequences. IMGT germline references were used for aligning VDJ genes, and each clonotype was defined as a unique CDR3 amino acid sequence together with its V-J genes. Clonal expansion, Shannon diversity and CDR3 relatedness (CalcPairwiseDistances, ClusterSamples) were evaluated with VDJtools, and phylogenetic trees were built with CLCbio workbench. Clones with at least 8 unique UMIs were defined as expanded, with this threshold being based on coefficient-of-variation modelling across technical triplicates. TCRdb reworked the public reads: Q25 trimming with fastp, MiXCR clone assembly, productive beta chains retained. Every entry covers one CDR3 protein and lists the most common genes and DNA from its rows. None of the V and J calls come from the authors' own analysis; TCRdb made them. The sample has nearly 45,000 distinct CDR3 sequences on record, more than 9.5% of them singletons. Roughly 1.3% of the sample rests with the top ten.

Germline trimming: 2 bases from V, 2 bases from J; junction bases outside gene matches: 3. From the germline V gene, CDR1 is SGDLS and CDR2 is YYNGEE. From the cysteine up to the phenylalanine, the CDR3 has a length of 15 residues. Just CDR3 DNA is preserved here, 45 bases in frame from base 1. The healthy controls were volunteers from blood banks in Maryland, USA. Libraries from unsorted PBMCs were made from 2 million PBMCs kept in RNAlater at -80 degrees C until RNA extraction. Peripheral blood was subjected to Ficoll-Hypaque density gradient centrifugation to isolate PBMCs, which were then cryopreserved in liquid nitrogen. Many counts were recorded for this clonotype. Its antigen is unknown. No base quality information exists; no much larger clone differs at one position.

This chain joins TRBV9 to TRBJ2-1, with 8 middle bases fitting TRBD2. The receptor was isolated from a female donor in good health. What was sequenced was PBMCs. CDR3 loop: CASSVAGGPYNEQFF. The DNA is TGTGCCAGCAGCGTGGCGGGGGGTCCCTACAATGAGCAGTTCTTC.